This T cell receptor beta chain was identified in a study of CD8+ T cells in alopecia areata. Reverse transcribed after extraction, RNA yielded cDNA as the sequencing template. The protocol was immunoSEQ multiplex PCR, while the TCRdb copy is restricted to in-frame clones and leaves out a portion. The sample has some 190,000 clones; about 65% are singletons. Treatment described: oral pan-JAK inhibitor, 5-10 mg twice daily. Germline CDR1 is LGHNA and CDR2 is YSLEER. V lost 1 base and J lost 0, with 7 bases in between. CDR3 length: 15 amino acids. The receptor was derived from a human donor with alopecia areata. Specimen: CD4+ T cells sorted from blood, collected between weeks 49 and 50, from a patient treated with tofacitinib. The V gene is TRBV4-3, the J gene TRBJ1-3, with D uncertain. The CDR3 DNA is TGCGCCAGCAGCCAAGGGTGGCTCTCTGGAAACACCATATATTTT. Translation: CASSQGWLSGNTIYF.